This TCR beta chain was documented in a study of OX40 agonist ivuxolimab in advanced cancers. The protocol was immunoSEQ multiplex PCR, while the TCRdb copy is restricted to in-frame clones and leaves out a portion. The repertoire holds about 94,000 clones, with roughly 90% as singletons. Germline-derived CDR1 and CDR2 are MNHNY and SVGAGI (reference sequence). The V segment lost 7 bases and the J segment 4 bases; nucleotides outside the gene matches: 4. The CDR3 contains 13 residues. The material was CD4+ or CD8+ T cells sorted from blood, obtained in a trial of the OX40 agonist ivuxolimab. The receptor was isolated from an adult with an advanced solid tumor such as melanoma, head and neck, liver or kidney cancer. This chain links TRBV6-6 with TRBJ2-7; 10 bases agree with TRBD1. The CDR3, as DNA: TGTGCCAGCACCGGGACAGGGGTTTACGAGCAGTACTTC. It yields the protein CASTGTGVYEQYF.